This T cell receptor (beta chain) came from a study of regulatory T cells in long-lasting Graves disease (dated by TCRdb to the early 2020s). Concerning the study at large: Antithyroid drugs had been taken for less than 3 months by newly diagnosed Graves' disease patients. This study used TCR sequencing and RNA sequencing of peripheral blood to compare persistent Graves' disease patients against newly diagnosed Graves' disease patients. The study was registered as a clinical trial and conducted in China. A total of approximately 35 samples underwent TCR sequencing: about 13 from persistent and roughly 20 from newly diagnosed Graves' disease patients. General conclusions and limits of the study: Peripheral blood alone was examined, since thyroid tissue, which constituted the primary lesion, could not be accessed. Only the TCR beta chain was sequenced and analyzed. Lower TCR Shannon entropy and fewer highly expanded clones were observed in persistent Graves' disease patients than in newly diagnosed patients, which suggested clonal expansion. Patients with persistent disease shared more public clonotypes (fewer than 3,000) than newly diagnosed patients did (around 1,000). The authors noted that the small sample size was a limitation that may lower accuracy.

This clonotype was detected ten times or more. Its antigen target is currently unknown. Base qualities are not at hand, and no much larger clone is one base apart. Library preparation employed multiplex PCR. Sequenced on an Illumina HiSeq 4000. CDR3 regions were amplified by Arm-PCR with iRepertoire HTBI primers to construct TCR beta libraries. Before sequencing, the PCR products went through gel purification. The authors' analysis ran thus. Gene usage analysis of CDR3 amino acid clonotypes relied on the 55 to 80 TRBV and about 13 TRBJ segments identified across samples. COPE and FqMerger were used to merge filtered high-quality paired reads into contigs. BLAST was used to align contigs to IMGT TRBV, TRBD and TRBJ reference genes, and CDR3 was defined according to IMGT. Any clonotype with a frequency above 0.1% was classified as a highly expanded clone. Repertoire diversity was measured by Shannon entropy, and V-J evenness by the Gini coefficient. Clonotypes shared by more than one individual were considered public. TCRdb handled the public reads itself, with Q25 trimming in fastp and clone calling in MiXCR, and kept productive beta chains. Rows matching on CDR3 protein sequence are summarized as one entry with the most common DNA and genes. The V and J calls, along with clone size, are taken from TCRdb and not from the paper's own processing. Across this sample there are some 370,000 distinct CDR3 sequences, with around 11% seen only once. Approximately 17% of the sample goes to the ten largest clones.

The time point label of this sample denotes: newly diagnosed GD, antithyroid drugs for less than 3 months. RNA was extracted from PBMCs in TRIzol for both TCR sequencing and RNA sequencing. The diagnosis of Graves' disease was made according to American Thyroid Association guidelines. Recruitment of patients was carried out at an endocrinology department in Xi'an, China. Each patient gave approximately 9 milliliters of peripheral blood, collected in an EDTA anticoagulant tube. Ficoll Paque Plus density gradient separation was used to isolate PBMCs, and no further T cell sorting was done. RNA quality was checked with an Agilent 2100 Bioanalyzer and agarose gel, and concentration with a NanoDrop 2000. These same data were also listed under a study on T cells in Graves' hyperthyroidism and ophthalmopathy. According to the second study: Stable Graves' hyperthyroidism was defined as the absence of progression to ophthalmopathy over 18 months of follow-up. Hyperthyroidism patients were aged 18 to 65 years and newly diagnosed, with disease duration of less than 2 months. Any patient with an uncontrolled infection, another autoimmune disease, pregnancy or lactation was excluded. Clinical symptoms, serum thyroxine and TRAb, thyroid ultrasound, and orbital computed tomography formed the basis for the diagnoses. A first-round RT-PCR of the TCR CDR3 used the HTBI primer set with the Qiagen OneStep RT-PCR kit. Most expanded thyroid clonotypes (frequency above 0.001) were also found in blood, which suggests that blood repertoires may mirror thyroid immune responses. A 13 V-J signature model separated ophthalmopathy from stable hyperthyroidism, with roughly 88% sensitivity and 81.08% specificity in cross-validation and 80%/75% in testing. In validation, progression to ophthalmopathy was predicted by the model with roughly 69% sensitivity and roughly 76% specificity, a median of 6.5 months before onset. TCR V-J signatures able to tell the groups apart were searched for in a discovery cohort of 100 patients, of whom approximately 40 had Graves' ophthalmopathy and some 60 had stable Graves' hyperthyroidism. Prospective prediction of ophthalmopathy was tested in an independent validation cohort consisting of fewer than 20 hyperthyroidism patients and approximately 16 patients who later progressed to ophthalmopathy. The roughly 91 discovery patients were randomly divided into training and test sets at a 7:3 ratio. In over five Graves' hyperthyroidism patients, the study also compared T-cell repertoires from thyroid tissue with T-cell repertoires from blood. After blood sampling, hyperthyroidism patients were treated with methimazole at a starting dose of 30 mg daily, and ophthalmopathy patients were treated with high-dose intravenous methylprednisolone. A second multiplex PCR round built the libraries, followed by size selection and purification. Libraries were sequenced paired-end with 100 bp reads on an Illumina HiSeq2000. SOAPnuke was used to process the raw data, throwing out any read that contained adapters or uncalled bases, had a mean Phred below 15, or lacked an exact constant-primer or identifier match. COPE v1.2.5 was used to merge high-quality paired reads, and clonotypes were defined as unique nucleotide sequences. MiTCR v1.1 was used to align the clonotypes against IMGT TRBV, TRBD and TRBJ reference segments. The analysis was restricted to V-J combinations with a frequency above 0.0001, which together covered 98% to 99.2% of the repertoires. A TCS score was defined as the ratio between F50 (clonal expansion) and ExV (chaos), using BLOSUM62-based TCRdist between CDR3 peptides within each V-J. Welch's t-statistics and random forest reduced around 510 V-J features to 13, which were used in a naive Bayes classifier (R e1071). Sample size was not statistically predetermined, and blinding of investigators to group allocation was not performed. TCR Vbeta CDR3 sequencing of 130 to 150 peripheral blood samples (43 ophthalmopathy, approximately 80 hyperthyroidism and around 17 progressor patients) is reported in the paper.

The sample consisted of peripheral blood mononuclear cells (PBMCs), taken at new diagnosis, from a patient treated with antithyroid drugs. The sequence derives from a woman aged 18 to 35 with Graves disease. Donor details come from another sample of the same person, matched by shared clones.

The base sequence is TGTGCCAGCAGCCAGGGGGCCTACACTGAAGCTTTCTTT. This translates into CASSQGAYTEAFF. The rearranged segments are TRBV12-3 or TRBV12-4 and TRBJ1-1; 8 central bases correspond to TRBD1. Counted from cysteine to phenylalanine, this CDR3 has 13 amino acids. Just the 39-base CDR3 DNA is kept, in frame starting at base 1. From V the trimming removes 6 bases and from J it removes 3 bases, while the gene matches leave 3 bases of the junction unaccounted for.